Listed below are T cell receptor beta chains from one sample, sequenced in a study of T cell responses to AZD1222 COVID-19 vaccine. Sequenced by immunoSEQ multiplex PCR; TCRdb stores in-frame clones only, minus some. The sample yields about 120,000 clones, about 85% seen once. Specimen: peripheral blood, collected 28 days after the second AZD1222 dose. The receptors were sampled from an adult who received the AZD1222 COVID-19 vaccine. The conserved cysteine and the conserved F or W are not part of the CDR3 here. The order of the fields is D gene, CDR3 length, V gene, CDR3 protein. D genes are given only for firm matches.

TRBD1	14	TRBV6-2/TRBV6-3	ASSFGRQGGNEKLF
TRBD1	12	TRBV6-5	ASSQGAQGSALH
NA	9	TRBV6-5	ASRGADGYT
NA	16	TRBV6-1	ASSENHLGGGVAGGYT
NA	12	TRBV9	ASSVADSWSPLH
NA	12	TRBV7-9	ASSLARTNYGYT
NA	14	TRBV6-5	ASSYSTGTGPEKLF
TRBD1	11	TRBV7-9	ACRDSFDYGYT
TRBD2	13	TRBV11-1	ASSALRSGGSEQF
TRBD1	10	TRBV2	ASTWTGGGLF
NA	13	TRBV5-6	ASSLVGGPGNTIY
NA	11	TRBV6-5	ATRRGIQETQY
TRBD1	14	TRBV11-1	ASSLQQGVSRREQF
NA	14	TRBV3-1/TRBV3-2	ASSQVYSHNTGELF
NA	11	TRBV6-1	ASRAATLQPQH
TRBD1	12	TRBV2	ASSGETGGQPQH
NA	11	TRBV14	ASSRPGVQEQY
NA	11	TRBV4-1	ASSQSAVYGYT
TRBD1	13	TRBV18	ASSQRTGQTNGYT
NA	9	TRBV7-2	ASSDTVGYT
NA	12	TRBV7-6	ASSLAGQSAEAF
TRBD1	11	TRBV5-1	ASSLAGGWGYT
NA	13	TRBV19	ASSYSRIGGYGYT
NA	13	TRBV3-1/TRBV3-2	ASSQEKRGKETQY
NA	12	TRBV7-2	ASSSGLLPDTQY
NA	13	TRBV7-2	ASTTGFSYNSPLH
NA	9	TRBV28	ASLSNEKLF
NA	12	TRBV19	ASSNNQGRETQY
TRBD2	15	TRBV7-2	ASSPSTSGGRHNEQF
NA	10	TRBV7-2	ASSFPNYGYT
TRBD1	13	TRBV5-1	ASSADRANTGELF
NA	9	TRBV6-5	ASTGREGYT
TRBD1	13	TRBV25-1	ASSPLGQGLSEAF
NA	12	TRBV19	ASSATTVQETQY
TRBD1	16	TRBV28	ASSSPLDRTRSGNTIY
NA	13	TRBV27	ASKPGQLNNQPQH
NA	14	TRBV19	ASTGTAVYSGNTIY
NA	14	TRBV5-1	ASSLGQPRMNTEAF
TRBD1	12	TRBV6-5	ASRPTGEDEKLF
NA	11	TRBV11-2	ASSFRWGEKLF
NA	13	TRBV28	ASSLGRRSDTEAF
NA	14	TRBV2	ASSEGRGPNTGELF
NA	13	TRBV21-1	ASSKGGTNGETQY
TRBD1	13	TRBV6-5	ASSYGDRANEKLF
NA	11	TRBV19	ASSIRVNTEAF
NA	12	TRBV18	ASSVAGEDSPLH
TRBD2	15	TRBV3-1/TRBV3-2	ASSPGTSGGAGETQY
NA	14	TRBV9	ASSVSGRGATGELF
TRBD1	12	TRBV11-1	ASSLDSRGETQY
NA	12	TRBV6-5	ASSYGRSNQPQH
NA	11	TRBV18	ASSPSGNQPQH
TRBD1	14	TRBV6-6	ASSLIQGARRNEQF
TRBD1	13	TRBV19	ASSPDREVNQPQH
NA	15	TRBV4-1	ASSHPRDRRSNTEAF
NA	10	TRBV28	ASSSGNYGYT